The 7 T cell receptor beta chains below come from one sample, sequenced in a study of brain T cells in children with intractable seizures. Method: immunoSEQ multiplex PCR; TCRdb's copy keeps in-frame clones and lacks some. The sample yields just under 65,000 clones, roughly 95% seen once. Sequences were derived from peripheral blood, sampled at surgery. These receptors were obtained from a boy in the first two years of life with focal cortical dysplasia and intractable seizures.

J is TRBJ1-6 and V is TRBV28; D is uncertain. The CDR3 contains 16 residues. Germline V CDR1 and CDR2: MDHEN, SYDVKM. Trimming cost V 3 bases and J 9 bases, with 18 bases left between them. CDR3 sequence (DNA): TGTGCCAGCAGTTTTGATAGGGCAGGTTTGGGTTCACCCCTCCACTTT. This codes for CASSFDRAGLGSPLHF.

V gene TRBV10-2 combines with J gene TRBJ1-2; 9 bases fit TRBD1. CDR1 and CDR2 from the germline V gene are WSHSY and SAAADI. J lost 3 bases, V lost 0 bases, and 14 bases had no gene match. The CDR3 has 19 residues. CDR3 region: CASSESLVGQGSQDYGYTF. CDR3 DNA: TGCGCCAGCAGTGAGTCCCTTGTAGGACAGGGGTCGCAGGACTATGGCTACACCTTC.

V gene TRBV6-1 combines with J gene TRBJ2-4; D may match TRBD1 or TRBD2 (6 bases each). The CDR3 covers 16 residues. V lost 1 base and J 9 bases, leaving 19 bases between the germline ends. Germline CDR1 and CDR2: MNHNS and SASEGT. This CDR3 is CASSEVYRGPWGIQYF. CDR3 sequence (DNA): TGTGCCAGCAGTGAAGTCTATCGGGGGCCCTGGGGCATTCAGTACTTC.

The chain carries TRBV11-1 and TRBJ2-7; tentative D call: TRBD2 (6 bases). Looked up from germline, CDR1 is SGHAT and CDR2 is FQDESV (reference sequence). The ends were cut back, 8 bases at V and 4 bases at J, with 21 bases in the middle. The CDR3 runs 15 residues. The CDR3 nucleotides are TGTGCCAGCTCCGACGACGGGGGACCGAAATACGAGCAGTACTTC. Its protein is CASSDDGGPKYEQYF.

This clone has just a few counts. The chain carries TRBV6-4 and TRBJ1-2, with 7 bases identical to TRBD1. J lost 6 bases, V lost 4 bases, and 5 bases had no gene match. CDR3 size: 13 residues. CDR1 is MRHNA, CDR2 SNTAGT, per germline. The CDR3 DNA is TGTGCCAGCAGTGGCGGACAGGCCGATGGCTACACCTTC. This translates into CASSGGQADGYTF.

The chain has TRBV5-6 and TRBJ1-4; 11 positions match TRBD1. The V gene's germline CDR1 is SGHDT and CDR2 YYEEEE. This CDR3 spans 17 amino acids. V lost 0 bases, J lost 8 bases, and 9 bases stayed unmatched. The DNA of the CDR3 is TGTGCCAGCAGCTTGGGATTCGGACAGGGGGCGCTGGAAAAACTGTTTTTT. Protein sequence: CASSLGFGQGALEKLFF.

The gene calls are TRBV7-2 and TRBJ2-1; D uncertain. V was pared by 5 bases and J by 9 bases, with 20 bases between. CDR1 SGHTA and CDR2 FQGNSA come from the germline V gene. The CDR3 is 15 residues long. CDR3: CASSLFRKPSSEQFF. DNA for the CDR3: TGTGCCAGCAGCCTATTCCGGAAACCTAGTAGTGAGCAGTTCTTC.